The following is a T cell receptor beta chain sequence with its context. Its antigen is not known. Read coverage stops 3 residues before the CDR3 terminus; the germline J gene supplies the remainder. This sample was taken from a study of T cells in women clearing cervical HPV infection. Study context: Controls were women whose single incident HPV16 infection cleared within 12 months without precancer or cancer. Controls gave blood once infection was undetectable; cases at lesion identification. For cases, blood was sampled a median approximately 150 days after lesion detection, interquartile range roughly 80 to 220 days. General study results and limits: It is unknown whether associations predate infection; no effector/memory or HPV-specific sorting.

Sequencing used immunoSEQ multiplex PCR; TCRdb keeps in-frame clones, though not all of them. The data include roughly 34,000 clones; the top ten clones carry 6% to 7%. CDR3 length: 13 residues. V was shortened by 4 bases and J by 6 bases, with 12 bases between the two germline ends. Germline V gene data show CDR1 as SGHTA and CDR2 as FQGTGA. The chain is built from TRBV7-3 and TRBJ1-1; D remains unclear. Specimen: blood buffy coat. This clonotype was obtained from a woman aged 18 to 75 with a cervical HPV16 infection that either progressed to CIN3+ or cleared (not recorded which). CDR3 region: CASSSSASAEAFF. The covered CDR3 bases are TGTGCCAGCAGCTCATCAGCAAGCGCTGAA.